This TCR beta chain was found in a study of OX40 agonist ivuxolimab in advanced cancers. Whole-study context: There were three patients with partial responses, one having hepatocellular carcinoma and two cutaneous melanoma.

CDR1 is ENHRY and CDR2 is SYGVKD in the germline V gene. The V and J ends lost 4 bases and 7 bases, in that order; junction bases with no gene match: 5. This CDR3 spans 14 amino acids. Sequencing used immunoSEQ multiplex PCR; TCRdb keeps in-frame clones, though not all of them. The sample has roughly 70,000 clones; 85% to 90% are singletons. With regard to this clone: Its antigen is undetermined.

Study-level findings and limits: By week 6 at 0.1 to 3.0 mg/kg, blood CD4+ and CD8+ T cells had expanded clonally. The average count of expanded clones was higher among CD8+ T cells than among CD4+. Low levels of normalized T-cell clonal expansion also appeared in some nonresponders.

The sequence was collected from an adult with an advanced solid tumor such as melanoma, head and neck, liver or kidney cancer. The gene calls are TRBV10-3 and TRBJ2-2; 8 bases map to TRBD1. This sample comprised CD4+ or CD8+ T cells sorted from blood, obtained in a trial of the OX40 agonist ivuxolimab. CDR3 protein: CAISVGQGHGELFF. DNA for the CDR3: TGTGCCATCAGTGTCGGACAGGGCCACGGGGAGCTGTTTTTT.